The clone carrying this T cell receptor beta chain was seen only a few times. Its specificity is not known. This record belongs to a study of blood T cells in healthy people across ages. Study outcomes and limitations: Versus aged donors, long-lived donors had higher diversity and more naive CD4+ cells. Investigators viewed diversity estimates from one million T cells as underestimates, the study reported.

The CDR3 runs 16 residues. Trimming removed 6 bases at V and 0 bases at J, with 14 bases between. Germline V CDR1 and CDR2: MNHNS, SASEGT. It was approximately 10 milliliters of peripheral blood that were drawn from each donor. With each sample, at least 6 micrograms of total RNA were extracted. For the second PCR, which ran for about 6 to 11 cycles, a sample-barcoded 5' primer and a J-beta primer mix were used. TCRdb reprocessed the 5' RACE reads with MiXCR, giving one entry per CDR3 protein. This table holds about 730,000 distinct CDR3 sequences, 40% to 45% found once. This chain joins TRBV6-1 and TRBJ1-4; D may be TRBD1 (6 bases). Sequencing input: blood. The source is a woman aged 55-69 years in good health. In DNA, the CDR3 is TGTGCCAGCAGATCAGGACAGCTTGCAACTAATGAAAAACTGTTTTTT. Translating gives CASRSGQLATNEKLFF.